The clone carrying this TCR beta chain was seen once. V was pared by 5 bases and J by 4 bases, with 12 bases of the junction left unmatched. This CDR3 has 16 amino acids. CDR1 and CDR2 (germline): LNHDA, SQIVND (reference sequence). These data come from a study of T cell changes during pregnancy in multiple sclerosis. This table comes from immunoSEQ multiplex PCR, and its TCRdb copy is limited to in-frame clones, with some not included. This sample has about 67,000 clones, with about nine tenths found just once. The material was peripheral blood, obtained in the third trimester of pregnancy. J is TRBJ1-1 and V is TRBV19; 8 positions agree with TRBD1. This receptor was taken from a female donor with multiple sclerosis, enrolled in a pregnancy study. The CDR3 DNA is TGTGCCAGTAGTGCTGACAGGGGACCCCGAGCCACTGAAGCTTTCTTT. Translation gives CASSADRGPRATEAFF. The whole variable domain, filled in from reference TRBV19 and TRBJ1-1, reads DGGITQSPKYLFRKEGQNVTLSCEQNLNHDAMYWYRQDPGQGLRLIYYSQIVNDFQKGDIAEGYSVSREKKESFPLTVTSAQKNPTAFYLCASSADRGPRATEAFFGQGTRLTVV.